This section outlines one TCR beta chain sequence together with its context. Its antigen is still unknown. The record originates from a study of shared clonotypes between healthy human individuals. Study in general: Researchers assigned three CD4 naive, three CD4 memory, two CD8 naive and one CD8 memory plate to each donor.

Study observations and caveats: Sampling used blood alone; tissue repertoires probably differ.

TCRdb keeps only in-frame clones here, not all; method: immunoSEQ multiplex PCR. The sample has some 350,000 clones, approximately 79% seen once; the top ten hold under 13%. Sequencing used memory CD4+ T cells sorted from blood. Subset meaning: CD45RA-negative fraction. This TCR derives from a man under 40 in good health.

CDR3 region: CASRLGREALKETQYF. The CDR3 coding sequence is TGTGCCAGCAGGCTCGGCCGGGAGGCCCTAAAAGAGACCCAGTACTTC. V and J are TRBV28 and TRBJ2-5; 7 bases align to TRBD2. V gave up 6 bases and J gave up 3 bases; unmatched junction bases: 13. Germline lookup yields CDR1 MDHEN and CDR2 SYDVKM. The CDR3 covers 16 residues. Drawing the rest from reference TRBV28 and TRBJ2-5, the complete variable domain is DVKVTQSSRYLVKRTGEKVFLECVQDMDHENMFWYRQDPGLGLRLIYFSYDVKMKEKGDIPEGYSVSREKKERFSLILESASTNQTSMYLCASRLGREALKETQYFGPGTRLLVL.